The 11 T cell receptor beta chains given below trace back to one sample, sequenced in a study of cytomegalovirus exposure and HLA in healthy donors. Assay used: immunoSEQ multiplex PCR; TCRdb lists only in-frame clones, some missing. The sample records about 220,000 clones, roughly 84% being singletons. Sequences were obtained from PBMCs. The receptor set was obtained from a woman in her thirties in good health and CMV-seropositive.

The sample holds a few counts of this clone. This sequence joins TRBV7-3 and TRBJ2-1; D gene unclear. With 4 bases removed from V and 8 bases from J, the gap between germline ends came to 15 bases. This CDR3 region has 14 residues. The germline V gene encodes CDR1 SGHTA and CDR2 FQGTGA. CDR3 nucleotides: TGTGCCAGCAGCTCCCGCCCCGGCCAAGATGAGCAGTTCTTC. This gives the protein CASSSRPGQDEQFF.

J is TRBJ1-1 and V is TRBV7-8; D call uncertain. Trimming took 3 bases from V and 12 from J, leaving 14 bases between them. The germline gives CDR1 SGHVS, CDR2 FQNEAQ. This CDR3 is 12 amino acids long. The CDR3 spells CASSFGGSGSFF. The CDR3 DNA reads as TGTGCCAGCAGCTTCGGTGGCTCGGGGTCTTTCTTT.

In this sample, this clone turned up a few times. V gene TRBV30 combines with J gene TRBJ1-2; D not certain. V was shortened by 4 bases and J by 7 bases, with 19 bases between the two germline ends. CDR1 and CDR2 (germline): GTSNPN, SVGIG (reference sequence). This CDR3 comprises 14 residues. The CDR3 spells CAWIDPDLYAGYTF. CDR3 in DNA: TGTGCCTGGATTGACCCCGACCTATATGCTGGCTACACCTTC. The full variable domain, with the rest looked up from reference TRBV30 and TRBJ1-2, is SQTIHQWPATLVQPVGSPLSLECTVEGTSNPNLYWYRQAAGRGLQLLFYSVGIGQISSEVPQNLSASRPQDRQFILSSKKLLLSDSGFYLCAWIDPDLYAGYTFGSGTRLTVV.

The chain couples TRBV6-1 to TRBJ2-5; 9 bases line up with TRBD1. Germline CDR1 reads MNHNS; CDR2 reads SASEGT. This CDR3 is built from 15 residues. V was pared by 5 bases and J by 5 bases, with 9 bases of the junction left unmatched. This CDR3 reads CASSSRGQGGETQYF. In DNA, the CDR3 is TGTGCCAGCAGTTCTCGGGGACAGGGCGGGGAGACCCAGTACTTC.

This clone was picked up a small number of times. The chain links TRBV4-1 to TRBJ1-2; D is uncertain. Germline V gives CDR1 MGHRA, CDR2 YSYEKL. V dropped 2 bases and J dropped 6 bases, with 10 bases sitting between them. The CDR3 loop spans 13 amino acids. CDR3 in DNA: TGCGCCAGCAGCCAAAGCGGGTCGGATGGCTACACCTTC. This sequence encodes CASSQSGSDGYTF.

V usage is TRBV7-6 and J usage is TRBJ1-1; D is undetermined. Germline V gene data show CDR1 as SGHVS and CDR2 as FNYEAQ. CDR3 size: 14 residues. The V and J ends lost 3 bases and 2 bases respectively, with 10 bases between them. The CDR3 DNA reads TGTGCCAGCAGCTTCCCAGACCGAAACACTGAAGCTTTCTTT. Amino acids: CASSFPDRNTEAFF. The full variable domain, rest sourced from reference TRBV7-6 and TRBJ1-1, is GAGVSQSPRYKVTKRGQDVALRCDPISGHVSLYWYRQALGQGPEFLTYFNYEAQQDKSGLPNDRFSAERPEGSISTLTIQRTEQRDSAMYRCASSFPDRNTEAFFGQGTRLTVV.

The rearrangement joins TRBV18 to TRBJ2-7; the match to TRBD1 covers 8 bases. Germline-derived CDR1 and CDR2 are KGHSH and LQKENI. This CDR3 has 14 residues. V lost 6 bases and J lost 5; bases outside the gene matches: 9. The CDR3 coding sequence is TGTGCCAGCTCCATGGGCAGGGGGCGAGACGAGCAGTACTTC. Translated: CASSMGRGRDEQYF.

V and J are TRBV5-1 and TRBJ2-7; the D is unclear. V was shortened by 0 bases and J by 2 bases, with 6 bases between the two germline ends. The CDR3 contains 13 residues. The germline CDR1 and CDR2 sequences are SGHRS and YFSETQ. The CDR3 DNA reads as TGCGCCAGCAGCTTGGTTGGTCCCTACGAGCAGTACTTC. The encoded protein is CASSLVGPYEQYF.

The chain joins TRBV11-2 to TRBJ2-7, with TRBD1 identical over 8 bases. After removal of 5 bases from V and 2 bases from J, the junction contained 5 bases not matched to a gene. The V gene's germline CDR1 is SGHAT and CDR2 FQNNGV. The CDR3 contains 14 residues. In DNA, the CDR3 is TGTGCCAGCAGCCTAGGACAGGGCCCCTACGAGCAGTACTTC. It specifies CASSLGQGPYEQYF.

The chain carries TRBV4-1 and TRBJ1-2, with unresolved D. Germline V gene lookup returns CDR1 MGHRA and CDR2 YSYEKL. This CDR3 has 13 residues. V was cut by 4 bases and J by 4 bases, with 10 bases left in between. CDR3 in amino acids: CASSLGLGYGYTF. The CDR3 nucleotides are TGCGCCAGCAGCCTTGGACTTGGCTATGGCTACACCTTC.

The chain has TRBV7-6 and TRBJ2-7; D call uncertain. Trimming removed 4 bases from V and 6 bases from J, with 10 bases in between. The germline V gene encodes CDR1 SGHVS and CDR2 FNYEAQ. The CDR3 length is 12 residues. CDR3 region: CASSSSSSEQYF. The CDR3 region has the DNA TGTGCCAGCAGCTCAAGCTCGTCCGAGCAGTACTTC.